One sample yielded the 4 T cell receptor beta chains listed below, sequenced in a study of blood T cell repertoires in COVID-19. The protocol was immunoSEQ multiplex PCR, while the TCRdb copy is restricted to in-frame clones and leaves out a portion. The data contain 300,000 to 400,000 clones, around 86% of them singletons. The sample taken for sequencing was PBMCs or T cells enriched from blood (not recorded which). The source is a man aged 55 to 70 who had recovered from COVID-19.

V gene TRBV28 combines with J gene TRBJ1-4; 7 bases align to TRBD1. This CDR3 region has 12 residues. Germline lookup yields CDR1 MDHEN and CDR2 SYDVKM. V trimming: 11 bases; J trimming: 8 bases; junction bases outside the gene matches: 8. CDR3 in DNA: TGTGCCGTAGAGGACAGGTCAGAAAAACTGTTTTTT. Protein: CAVEDRSEKLFF.

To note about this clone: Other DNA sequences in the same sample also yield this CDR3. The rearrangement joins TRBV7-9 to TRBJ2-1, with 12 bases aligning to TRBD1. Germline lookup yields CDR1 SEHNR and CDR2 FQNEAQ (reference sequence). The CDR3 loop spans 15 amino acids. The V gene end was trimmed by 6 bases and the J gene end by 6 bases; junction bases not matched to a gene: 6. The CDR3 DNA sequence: TGTGCCAGCAGTCCTCCGGGACAGGGGGCCAATGAGCAGTTCTTC. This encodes CASSPPGQGANEQFF.

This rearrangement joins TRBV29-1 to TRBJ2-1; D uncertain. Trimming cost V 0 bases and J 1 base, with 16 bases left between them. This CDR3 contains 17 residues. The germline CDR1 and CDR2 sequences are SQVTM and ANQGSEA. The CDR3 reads CSVEDLSGRWSYNEQFF. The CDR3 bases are TGCAGCGTTGAAGATCTTTCTGGCAGGTGGTCCTACAATGAGCAGTTCTTC.

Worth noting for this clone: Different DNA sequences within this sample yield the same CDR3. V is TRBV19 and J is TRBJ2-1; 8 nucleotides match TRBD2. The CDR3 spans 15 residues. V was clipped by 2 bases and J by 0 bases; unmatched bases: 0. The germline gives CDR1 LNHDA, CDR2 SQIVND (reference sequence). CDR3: CASSISGSSYNEQFF. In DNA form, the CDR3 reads TGTGCCAGTAGTATAAGCGGGAGCTCCTACAATGAGCAGTTCTTC. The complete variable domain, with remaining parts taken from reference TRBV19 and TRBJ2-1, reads DGGITQSPKYLFRKEGQNVTLSCEQNLNHDAMYWYRQDPGQGLRLIYYSQIVNDFQKGDIAEGYSVSREKKESFPLTVTSAQKNPTAFYLCASSISGSSYNEQFFGPGTRLTVL.